What follows are 30 T cell receptor beta chains derived from one specimen sequenced in a study of blood T cell repertoires in COVID-19. Repertoires were generated with immunoSEQ multiplex PCR, while TCRdb's copy carries only in-frame clones and drops some. Seen here are around 36,000 clones, roughly four fifths observed once, and the top ten hold approximately 40%. The sample comprised peripheral blood. The receptors were sampled from an older man with active or convalescent COVID-19.

This clone showed up just a few times. The CDR3 reads CASSFAGEQFF. CDR3 bases: TGTGCCAGCAGTTTTGCGGGTGAGCAGTTCTTC. This chain connects TRBV12-3 or TRBV12-4 to TRBJ2-1; possible D gene TRBD2, 5 bases. The CDR3 loop spans 11 amino acids. V lost 3 bases and J lost 9, with 6 bases in between.

Only a few counts were recorded for this clone. The chain has TRBV7-6 and TRBJ2-7, with TRBD1 as a possible D gene (6 bases). This CDR3 is 15 amino acids long. V lost 5 bases to trimming and J lost 5 bases, with 19 bases between them. Germline loops: CDR1 SGHVS, CDR2 FNYEAQ. CDR3 loop: CASSPGGDNDHEQYF. As DNA, the CDR3 is TGTGCCAGCAGCCCCGGTGGGGACAACGACCACGAGCAGTACTTC.

This clone has a single count. The chain links TRBV5-1 to TRBJ1-2; 10 bases fit TRBD1. The germline V gene has CDR1 SGHRS and CDR2 YFSETQ. CDR3 length: 16 amino acids. V dropped 0 bases and J dropped 4; count of bases not matched to a gene: 6. The CDR3 coding sequence is TGCGCCAGCAGCTTGGCCTGGACAGGGGGTGGCTATGGCTACACCTTC. Translated, it gives CASSLAWTGGGYGYTF.

The chain combines TRBV5-1 with TRBJ2-7; 8 bases map to TRBD2. Germline CDR1 SGHRS, CDR2 YFSETQ. Germline trimming cut 0 bases from V and 1 base from J; bases unmatched to any gene: 9. This CDR3 region has 17 residues. The CDR3 DNA sequence: TGCGCCAGCAGCTTGGATCTAATAGCGGGATCGTCCTACGAGCAGTACTTC. Its translation is CASSLDLIAGSSYEQYF.

The chain uses TRBV18 and TRBJ2-1; 14 positions agree with TRBD2. CDR1 is KGHSH, CDR2 LQKENI, per germline. This CDR3 has 15 amino acids. V gave up 4 bases and J gave up 9 bases; unmatched junction bases: 5. In DNA, the CDR3 is TGTGCCAGCTCACGAGGGACTAGCGGGAGCAGTGAGCAGTTCTTC. It yields the protein CASSRGTSGSSEQFF. The entire variable domain, with the rest obtained from reference TRBV18 and TRBJ2-1, is as follows: NAGVMQNPRHLVRRRGQEARLRCSPMKGHSHVYWYRQLPEEGLKFMVYLQKENIIDESGMPKERFSAEFPKEGPSILRIQQVVRGDSAAYFCASSRGTSGSSEQFFGPGTRLTVL.

Here the CDR3 DNA reads TGTGCCAGCAGTCCCCGGGCGGGGAACTATGGCTACACCTTC. This translates into CASSPRAGNYGYTF. The genes are TRBV27 and TRBJ1-2; the D is unclear. The V gene lost 5 bases and the J gene lost 2 bases, with 12 bases spanning the gap. The CDR3 loop spans 14 amino acids. Per germline, CDR1 MNHEY and CDR2 SMNVEV (reference sequence).

This chain connects TRBV11-2 to TRBJ2-5; TRBD2 aligns across 7 bases. CDR3 length: 15 residues. V lost 4 bases to trimming and J lost 5 bases; unmatched junction nucleotides: 10. Germline V lookup: CDR1 SGHAT, CDR2 FQNNGV. This CDR3 reads CASSSTNPGGETQYF. CDR3 coding DNA: TGTGCCAGCAGCTCTACTAATCCCGGGGGGGAGACCCAGTACTTC.

The chain has TRBV5-1 and TRBJ1-3, with D maybe TRBD1 (6 bases). The CDR3 has 16 amino acids. The germline gives CDR1 SGHRS, CDR2 YFSETQ. Trimming stripped 4 bases from V and 0 bases from J, with 14 bases between. This CDR3 reads CASSKQGGNSGNTIYF. The CDR3 coding sequence is TGCGCCAGCAGCAAACAGGGAGGGAACTCTGGAAACACCATATATTTT.

V is TRBV4-3 and J is TRBJ1-5; TRBD1 matches 9 bases. Germline CDR1 LGHNA, CDR2 YSLEER. The trim removed 6 bases at V and 6 bases at J, leaving 3 bases unmatched. CDR3 length: 13 amino acids. The CDR3 DNA reads TGCGCCAGCAGTCTGGACAGGGGTCAGCCCCAGCATTTT. Encoded protein: CASSLDRGQPQHF.

The gene calls are TRBV2 and TRBJ2-7, with a weak D call TRBD1 (6 bases). CDR3 length: 11 residues. Germline CDR1 SNHLY, CDR2 FYNNEI. V was shortened by 6 bases and J by 3 bases, with 6 bases between the two germline ends. The CDR3 DNA sequence: TGTGCCAGCAGGACAGGCTACGAGCAGTACTTC. Encoded protein: CASRTGYEQYF. Variable domain in full (rest from reference TRBV2 and TRBJ2-7): EPEVTQTPSHQVTQMGQEVILRCVPISNHLYFYWYRQILGQKVEFLVSFYNNEISEKSEIFDDQFSVERPDGSNFTLKIRSTKLEDSAMYFCASRTGYEQYFGPGTRLTVT.

This clone has only a few counts. The rearrangement uses TRBV5-1 and TRBJ1-2; D might be TRBD1 (6 bases). Germline-derived CDR1 and CDR2 are SGHRS and YFSETQ. V dropped 0 bases and J dropped 4 bases, with 13 bases sitting between them. This CDR3 spans 15 amino acids. CDR3 sequence reads: CASSLAQGDLYGYTF. As DNA, the CDR3 is TGCGCCAGCAGCTTGGCACAGGGTGACCTCTATGGCTACACCTTC.

The chain employs TRBV12-5 and TRBJ1-2; D not certain. The CDR3 sequence is 12 residues long. Germline V lookup: CDR1 LGHNT, CDR2 FRNRAP. Trimming pared 0 bases from V and 8 bases from J, leaving 7 bases between. The CDR3 nucleotides read TGTGCTAGTGGTTTGGTAAGAGGCGGCTACACCTTC. Translated: CASGLVRGGYTF. Complete variable domain (other parts from reference TRBV12-5 and TRBJ1-2): DARVTQTPRHKVTEMGQEVTMRCQPILGHNTVFWYRQTMMQGLELLAYFRNRAPLDDSGMPKDRFSAEMPDATLATLKIQPSEPRDSAVYFCASGLVRGGYTFGSGTRLTVV.

The chain carries TRBV30 and TRBJ1-6; D may be TRBD1 (5 bases). Trimming removed 3 bases at V and 7 bases at J, with 13 bases between. The CDR3 extends over 14 amino acids. CDR1 is GTSNPN and CDR2 is SVGIG in the germline V gene (reference sequence). CDR3 protein: CAWRGGTYNSPLHF. The CDR3 DNA reads TGTGCCTGGAGGGGGGGGACGTACAATTCACCCCTCCACTTT.

The chain combines TRBV2 with TRBJ1-3, with 7 bases identical to TRBD1. CDR1 and CDR2 from the germline V gene are SNHLY and FYNNEI. There are 15 residues in the CDR3. Unmatched junction bases numbered 5, after V lost 3 bases and J lost 3 bases. The CDR3, as DNA: TGTGCCAGCAGTGACACAGGGGTCGGTGGAAACACCATATATTTT. Translation gives CASSDTGVGGNTIYF.

The rearrangement joins TRBV28 to TRBJ1-1, with D tentatively TRBD1 (5 bases). The germline V gene has CDR1 MDHEN and CDR2 SYDVKM. The length of the CDR3 is 15 residues. The V and J ends lost 3 bases and 3 bases respectively, with 14 bases between them. CDR3 sequence (DNA): TGTGCCAGCAGTTTGGTCGGGGGGGTGTACACTGAAGCTTTCTTT. It yields the protein CASSLVGGVYTEAFF.

The V and J genes are TRBV28 and TRBJ2-5; D call uncertain. V dropped 3 bases and J dropped 9 bases, with 14 bases sitting between them. The CDR3 is 13 amino acids. Germline values: CDR1 MDHEN, CDR2 SYDVKM. In nucleotides, the CDR3 is TGTGCCAGCAGTTTGGCCCCTGGTACACCCCAGTACTTC. Encoded protein: CASSLAPGTPQYF.

A single count supports this clone. The chain has TRBV12-3 or TRBV12-4 and TRBJ2-7, with D perhaps matching TRBD1 (6 bases). The CDR3 spans 13 residues. The V and J ends lost 8 bases and 0 bases respectively, with 11 bases between them. DNA of the CDR3: TGTGCCAGCGGGGCAGGGGTCTCCTACGAGCAGTACTTC. It yields the protein CASGAGVSYEQYF.

The chain is built from TRBV11-2 and TRBJ2-1; D is unresolved. Germline V gene lookup returns CDR1 SGHAT and CDR2 FQNNGV. Trimming took 1 base from V and 2 from J, leaving 6 bases between them. The CDR3 sequence is 14 residues long. CDR3 residues: CASSLGGPYNEQFF. The DNA for the CDR3 is TGTGCCAGCAGCTTAGGAGGTCCCTACAATGAGCAGTTCTTC.

CDR3 sequence (DNA): TGTGCCAGCAGCCCTCGGACAGGGTTGAGCTATGGCTACACCTTC. It translates to CASSPRTGLSYGYTF. This sequence joins TRBV11-3 and TRBJ1-2, with TRBD1 matching over 8 bases. This CDR3 has 15 amino acids. The germline CDR1 and CDR2 sequences are SGHNT and YENEEA. V was clipped by 5 bases and J by 4 bases; unmatched bases: 9.

V gene TRBV7-3 combines with J gene TRBJ2-1; the match to TRBD2 covers 10 bases. V lost 4 bases, J lost 6 bases, and 21 bases stayed unmatched. The CDR3 has 20 residues. Germline V gene sequence: CDR1 SGHTA, CDR2 FQGTGA. CDR3 loop: CASSSRLLAGSVSRINEQFF. The CDR3 nucleotides read TGTGCCAGCAGCTCGAGGTTACTAGCGGGGTCTGTCTCTAGGATCAATGAGCAGTTCTTC.

The rearrangement links TRBV15 to TRBJ1-4; tentative D call: TRBD1 (5 bases). CDR1 is LNHNV, CDR2 YYDKDF, per germline (reference sequence). CDR3 length equals 15 residues. Trimming removed 2 bases at V and 12 bases at J, with 19 bases between. CDR3 sequence (DNA): TGTGCCACCAGCAGACAAGGGACTAAACTTAATCAACTGTTTTTT. This gives the protein CATSRQGTKLNQLFF. Based on the CDR3 plus reference TRBV15 and TRBJ1-4, the full variable domain is DAMVIQNPRYQVTQFGKPVTLSCSQTLNHNVMYWYQQKSSQAPKLLFHYYDKDFNNEADTPDNFQSRRPNTSFCFLDIRSPGLGDTAMYLCATSRQGTKLNQLFFGSGTQLSVL.

V and J are TRBV5-1 and TRBJ1-1; 8 bases map to TRBD1. Per germline, CDR1 SGHRS and CDR2 YFSETQ. CDR3 length equals 14 residues. Losses at the gene ends were 3 bases for V and 1 base for J; bases not matched to a gene: 2. The CDR3, as DNA: TGCGCCAGCAGCTGGACAGGGCCGAACACTGAAGCTTTCTTT. Its protein product is CASSWTGPNTEAFF.

This chain joins TRBV7-8 and TRBJ2-6, with D hard to call. Looked up from germline, CDR1 is SGHVS and CDR2 is FQNEAQ. CDR3 length equals 12 residues. V lost 3 bases and J lost 6, with 3 bases in between. CDR3 region: CASSLAANVLTF. The CDR3 DNA is TGTGCCAGCAGCTTGGCGGCCAACGTCCTGACTTTC.

In DNA form, the CDR3 reads TGTGCCAGCAGCCAAGGGTCCACCAGGCAAGAGACCCAGTACTTC. Its protein product is CASSQGSTRQETQYF. The chain links TRBV14 to TRBJ2-5, with D uncertain. Trimming left V 1 base short and J 2 bases short, with 11 bases between. The germline V gene encodes CDR1 SGHDN and CDR2 FVKESK. The CDR3 length is 15 residues.

V gene TRBV11-3 combines with J gene TRBJ2-2, with 9 bases aligning to TRBD1. Germline CDR1 reads SGHNT; CDR2 reads YENEEA. V shed 5 bases and J 9 bases; nucleotides not matched to a gene: 7. The CDR3 runs to 14 residues. As DNA, the CDR3 is TGTGCCAGCAGCCATACAGGGGGCGTCTGGGAGCTGTTTTTT. It specifies CASSHTGGVWELFF. The variable domain in full, completed from reference TRBV11-3 and TRBJ2-2, reads EAGVVQSPRYKIIEKKQPVAFWCNPISGHNTLYWYLQNLGQGPELLIRYENEEAVDDSQLPKDRFSAERLKGVDSTLKIQPAELGDSAVYLCASSHTGGVWELFFGEGSRLTVL.

This chain links TRBV21-1 with TRBJ1-2. TRBV21-1 is a pseudogene. The CDR3 is 16 amino acids. The chain's CDR3 is CASSKRGLQGYYGYTF. In DNA form, the CDR3 reads TGTGCCAGCAGCAAAAGGGGACTCCAGGGCTACTATGGCTACACCTTC.

The chain carries TRBV29-1 and TRBJ1-1; perhaps TRBD1 as D (5 bases). Germline V gene lookup returns CDR1 SQVTM and CDR2 ANQGSEA. Trimming left V 3 bases short and J 4 bases short, with 12 bases between. The CDR3 covers 13 residues. Here the CDR3 reads CSVDLGGGTEAFF. CDR3 nucleotide sequence: TGCAGCGTTGATTTGGGGGGAGGCACTGAAGCTTTCTTT. Using reference TRBV29-1 and TRBJ1-1 for the parts outside the CDR3, the full variable domain is SAVISQKPSRDICQRGTSLTIQCQVDSQVTMMFWYRQQPGQSLTLIATANQGSEATYESGFVIDKFPISRPNLTFSTLTVSNMSPEDSSIYLCSVDLGGGTEAFFGQGTRLTVV.

This chain links TRBV5-1 with TRBJ2-1, with D maybe TRBD1 (7 bases). The CDR3 is 16 amino acids. Germline CDR1 and CDR2: SGHRS and YFSETQ. Trimming removed 0 bases from V and 8 bases from J, with 18 bases in between. The CDR3 nucleotides read TGCGCCAGCAGCTTGGCCGGCGGCAGGGGGGTAGATGAGCAGTTCTTC. This encodes CASSLAGGRGVDEQFF.

V is TRBV29-1 and J is TRBJ2-2; D perhaps matches TRBD1 (5 bases). Trimming pared 2 bases from V and 4 bases from J, leaving 14 bases between. The CDR3 is 15 residues long. Germline V gene lookup returns CDR1 SQVTM and CDR2 ANQGSEA. CDR3 loop: CSVEWASGRTGELFF. The DNA for the CDR3 is TGCAGCGTTGAATGGGCCTCAGGGCGCACCGGGGAGCTGTTTTTT.

This rearrangement joins TRBV28 to TRBJ1-1, with D possibly matching TRBD1 (6 bases). V lost 6 bases, J lost 0 bases, and 17 bases lay in between. CDR3 size: 16 residues. The germline CDR1 and CDR2 sequences are MDHEN and SYDVKM. The CDR3 loop is CASRTPTGAMNTEAFF. The DNA of the CDR3 is TGTGCCAGCAGGACGCCGACAGGAGCGATGAACACTGAAGCTTTCTTT.